The 8 T cell receptor beta chains given below trace back to one sample, sequenced in a study of blood T cell repertoires in COVID-19. Method: immunoSEQ multiplex PCR; TCRdb's copy keeps in-frame clones and lacks some. The data show around 260,000 clones, under 90% seen once. Sequencing was carried out using peripheral blood. These receptors all stem from a woman between 50 and 59 years old who had recovered from COVID-19.

The chain carries TRBV19 and TRBJ2-3; 10 nucleotides match TRBD2. Germline V gives CDR1 LNHDA, CDR2 SQIVND (reference sequence). With 3 bases clipped from V and 5 bases from J, the junction kept 2 bases outside the gene matches. This CDR3 region has 14 residues. The DNA of the CDR3 is TGTGCCAGTAGTATTAGACTAGCGGGAGATACGCAGTATTTT. It codes for CASSIRLAGDTQYF.

V usage is TRBV28 and J usage is TRBJ1-1; 8 nucleotides match TRBD1. Looked up from germline, CDR1 is MDHEN and CDR2 is SYDVKM. The CDR3 loop spans 14 amino acids. Trimming at V came to 4 bases and at J to 4 bases, leaving 5 bases not matched to a gene. CDR3 DNA sequence: TGTGCCAGCAGTTCCACAGGGGGTTTCACTGAAGCTTTCTTT. Translation gives CASSSTGGFTEAFF.

V usage is TRBV28 and J usage is TRBJ1-3; D gene uncertain. The CDR3 is made up of 14 amino acids. In germline, CDR1 is MDHEN, CDR2 SYDVKM. V was trimmed by 2 bases and J by 3 bases, leaving 8 bases between them. The CDR3 loop reads CASSLRFLGNTIYF. CDR3 coding DNA: TGTGCCAGCAGTTTACGGTTTCTTGGAAACACCATATATTTT.

The chain carries TRBV15 and TRBJ2-2; no reliable D call. CDR1 and CDR2 from the germline V gene are LNHNV and YYDKDF (reference sequence). The CDR3 sequence is 20 residues long. V gave up 5 bases and J gave up 6 bases, with 31 bases separating them. The CDR3 DNA sequence: TGTGCCACCAGCCCCCCCCTGGCAGGATCAAATCTCAAGTCCCCCGGGGAGCTGTTTTTT. Protein: CATSPPLAGSNLKSPGELFF.

This clone has just one count. Other DNA sequences in the sample encode the same CDR3. The rearrangement uses TRBV7-2 and TRBJ1-3; TRBD1 is a possible D gene (6 bases). The CDR3 runs to 13 residues. V was shortened by 3 bases and J by 8 bases, with 11 bases between the two germline ends. CDR1 SGHTA and CDR2 FQGNSA come from the germline V gene. The CDR3 DNA reads TGTGCCAGCAGCTTGGGGGGGCAGGACACCATATATTTT. Amino acids: CASSLGGQDTIYF.

V and J are TRBV4-2 and TRBJ1-3, with D unresolved. The CDR3 length is 17 residues. The germline V gene encodes CDR1 LGHNA and CDR2 YNFKEQ. V was clipped by 0 bases and J by 0 bases, with 12 bases between them. This chain's CDR3 is CASSQDRGHGSGNTIYF. In nucleotides, the CDR3 is TGTGCCAGCAGCCAAGATAGAGGGCATGGCTCTGGAAACACCATATATTTT.

This chain uses TRBV18 with TRBJ2-7; the D gene is possibly TRBD2 (7 bases). This CDR3 is 15 amino acids long. Trimming removed 2 bases at V and 2 bases at J, with 13 bases between. Germline CDR1 reads KGHSH; CDR2 reads LQKENI. The CDR3: CASSPSTGGPYEQYF. The CDR3 nucleotides read TGTGCCAGCTCACCATCTACGGGGGGCCCCTACGAGCAGTACTTC.

The rearrangement joins TRBV6-2 or TRBV6-3 to TRBJ2-7; D unresolved. CDR1 MNHEY and CDR2 SVGEGT come from the germline V gene. CDR3 length equals 15 residues. The V end lost 0 bases, the J end lost 0 bases, and 9 bases lay between the germline ends. CDR3 bases: TGTGCCAGCAGTTACTCGATTAGCCCCTCCTACGAGCAGTACTTC. Translated, it gives CASSYSISPSYEQYF.